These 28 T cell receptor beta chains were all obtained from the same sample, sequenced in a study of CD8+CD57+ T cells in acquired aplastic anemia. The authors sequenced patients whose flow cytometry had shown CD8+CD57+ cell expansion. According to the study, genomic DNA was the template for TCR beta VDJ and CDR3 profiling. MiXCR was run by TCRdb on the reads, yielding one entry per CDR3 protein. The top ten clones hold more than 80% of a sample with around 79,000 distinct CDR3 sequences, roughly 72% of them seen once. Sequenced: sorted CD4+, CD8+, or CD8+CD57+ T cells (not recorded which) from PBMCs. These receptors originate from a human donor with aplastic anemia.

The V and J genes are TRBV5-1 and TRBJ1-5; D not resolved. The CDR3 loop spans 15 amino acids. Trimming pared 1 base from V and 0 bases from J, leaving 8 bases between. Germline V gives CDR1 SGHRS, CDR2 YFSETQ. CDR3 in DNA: TGCGCCAGCAGCTTGTCAGGTGATAGCAATCAGCCCCAGCATTTT. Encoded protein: CASSLSGDSNQPQHF. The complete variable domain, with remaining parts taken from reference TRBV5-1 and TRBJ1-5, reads KAGVTQTPRYLIKTRGQQVTLSCSPISGHRSVSWYQQTPGQGLQFLFEYFSETQRNKGNFPGRFSGRQFSNSRSEMNVSTLELGDSALYLCASSLSGDSNQPQHFGDGTRLSIL.

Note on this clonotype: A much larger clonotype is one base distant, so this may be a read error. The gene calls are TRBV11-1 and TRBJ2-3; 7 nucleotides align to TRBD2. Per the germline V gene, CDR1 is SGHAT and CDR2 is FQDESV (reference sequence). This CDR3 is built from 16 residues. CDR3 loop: CASSPVAGVSTGTQYF. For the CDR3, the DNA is TGTGCCAGCAGCCCTGTAGCGGGTGTGAGCACAGGTACGCAGTATTTT.

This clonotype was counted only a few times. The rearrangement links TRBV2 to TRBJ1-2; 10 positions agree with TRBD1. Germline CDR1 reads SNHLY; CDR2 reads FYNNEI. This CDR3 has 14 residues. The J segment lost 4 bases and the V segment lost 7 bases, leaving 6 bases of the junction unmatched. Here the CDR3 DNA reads TGTGCCAGCAACACCGGGACAGGGGCCTATGGCTACACCTTC. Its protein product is CASNTGTGAYGYTF.

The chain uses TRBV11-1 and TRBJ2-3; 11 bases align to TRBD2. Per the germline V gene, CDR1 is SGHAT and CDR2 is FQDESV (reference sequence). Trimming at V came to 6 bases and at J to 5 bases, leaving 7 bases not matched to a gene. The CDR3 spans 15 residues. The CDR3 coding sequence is TGTGCCAGCAGGGTTAGCGGGGGGGCCAGAGATACGCAGTATTTT. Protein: CASRVSGGARDTQYF.

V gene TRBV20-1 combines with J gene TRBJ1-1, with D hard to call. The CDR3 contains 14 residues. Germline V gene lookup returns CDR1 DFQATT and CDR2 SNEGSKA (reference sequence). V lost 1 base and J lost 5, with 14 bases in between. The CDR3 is CSARGSGSETEAFF. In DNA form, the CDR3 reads TGCAGTGCTAGAGGGTCCGGGTCCGAAACTGAAGCTTTCTTT.

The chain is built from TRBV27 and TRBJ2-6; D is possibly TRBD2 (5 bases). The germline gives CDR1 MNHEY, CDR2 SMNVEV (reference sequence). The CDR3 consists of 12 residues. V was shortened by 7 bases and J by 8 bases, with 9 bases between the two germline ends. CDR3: CASTTGTNVLTF. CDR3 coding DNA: TGTGCCAGCACCACCGGGACCAACGTCCTGACTTTC.

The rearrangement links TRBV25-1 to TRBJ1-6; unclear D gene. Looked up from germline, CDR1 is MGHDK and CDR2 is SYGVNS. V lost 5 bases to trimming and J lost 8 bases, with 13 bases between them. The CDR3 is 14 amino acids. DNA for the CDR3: TGTGCCAGCAGTAGTGTATGGTCTGATTCACCCCTCCACTTT. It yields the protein CASSSVWSDSPLHF.

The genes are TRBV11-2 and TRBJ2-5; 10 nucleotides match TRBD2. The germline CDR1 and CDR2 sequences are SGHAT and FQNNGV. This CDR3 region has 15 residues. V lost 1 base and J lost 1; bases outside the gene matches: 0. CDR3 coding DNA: TGTGCCAGCAGCTTAGGGACTAGCGGCCAAGAGACCCAGTACTTC. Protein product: CASSLGTSGQETQYF.

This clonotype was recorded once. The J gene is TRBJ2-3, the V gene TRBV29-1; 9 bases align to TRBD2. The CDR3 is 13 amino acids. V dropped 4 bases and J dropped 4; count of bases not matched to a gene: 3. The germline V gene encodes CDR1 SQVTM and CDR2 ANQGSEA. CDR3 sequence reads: CSVAGGGADTQYF. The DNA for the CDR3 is TGCAGCGTTGCCGGCGGGGGGGCAGATACGCAGTATTTT.

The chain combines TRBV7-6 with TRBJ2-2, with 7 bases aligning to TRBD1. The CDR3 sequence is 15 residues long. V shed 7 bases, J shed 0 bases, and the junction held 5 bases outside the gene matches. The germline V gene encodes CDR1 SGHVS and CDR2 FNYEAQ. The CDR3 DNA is TGTGCCAGCACGAAGACAGGGACGAACACCGGGGAGCTGTTTTTT. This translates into CASTKTGTNTGELFF.

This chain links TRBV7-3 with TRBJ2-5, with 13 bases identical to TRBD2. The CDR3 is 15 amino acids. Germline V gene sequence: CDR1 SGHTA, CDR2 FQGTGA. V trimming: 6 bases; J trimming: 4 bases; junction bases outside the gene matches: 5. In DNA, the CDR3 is TGTGCCAGCAGGGTACTAGCGGGAGGGGGAGAGACCCAGTACTTC. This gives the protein CASRVLAGGGETQYF.

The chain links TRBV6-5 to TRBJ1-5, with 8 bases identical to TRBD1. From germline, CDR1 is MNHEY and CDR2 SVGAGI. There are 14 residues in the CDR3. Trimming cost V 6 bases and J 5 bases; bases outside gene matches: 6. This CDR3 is CASSYGQGDQPQHF. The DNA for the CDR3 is TGTGCCAGCAGCTATGGACAGGGAGATCAGCCCCAGCATTTT.

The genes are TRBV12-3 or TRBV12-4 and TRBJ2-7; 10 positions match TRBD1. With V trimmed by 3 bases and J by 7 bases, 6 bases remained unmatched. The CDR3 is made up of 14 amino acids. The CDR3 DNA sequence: TGTGCCAGCAGTTTCGGGACAGGGGTTGGTGAGCAGTACTTC. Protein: CASSFGTGVGEQYF.

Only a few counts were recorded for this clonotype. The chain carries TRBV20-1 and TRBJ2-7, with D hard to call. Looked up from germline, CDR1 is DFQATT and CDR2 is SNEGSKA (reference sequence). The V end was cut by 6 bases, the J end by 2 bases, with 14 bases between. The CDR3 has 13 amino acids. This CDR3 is CSALPATTYEQYF. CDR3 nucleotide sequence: TGCAGTGCCCTGCCGGCCACCACCTACGAGCAGTACTTC.

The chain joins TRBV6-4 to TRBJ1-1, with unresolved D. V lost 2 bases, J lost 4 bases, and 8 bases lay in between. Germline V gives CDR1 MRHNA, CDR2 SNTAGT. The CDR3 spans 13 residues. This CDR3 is CASSDRVGTEAFF. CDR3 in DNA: TGTGCCAGCAGTGACAGGGTGGGCACTGAAGCTTTCTTT.

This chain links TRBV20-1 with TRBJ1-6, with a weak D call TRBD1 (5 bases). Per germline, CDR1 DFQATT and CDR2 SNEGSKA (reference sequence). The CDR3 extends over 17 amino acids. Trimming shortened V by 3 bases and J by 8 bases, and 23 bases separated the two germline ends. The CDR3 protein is CSASRDPRGFDYSPLHF. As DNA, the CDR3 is TGCAGTGCTAGTCGGGACCCACGTGGTTTTGATTATTCACCCCTCCACTTT.

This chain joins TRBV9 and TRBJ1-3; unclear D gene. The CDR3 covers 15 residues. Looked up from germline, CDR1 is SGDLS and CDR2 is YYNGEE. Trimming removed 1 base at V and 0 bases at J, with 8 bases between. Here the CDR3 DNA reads TGTGCCAGCAGCGTACGGCCGAGCTCTGGAAACACCATATATTTT. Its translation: CASSVRPSSGNTIYF.

DNA of the CDR3: TGTGCCACCAGCAAAAGGAGGAATCCAGATACGCAGTATTTT. Translated, it gives CATSKRRNPDTQYF. The chain has TRBV15 and TRBJ2-3; possible D gene TRBD2, 5 bases. The CDR3 has 14 amino acids. With 4 bases removed from V and 4 bases from J, the gap between germline ends came to 12 bases. Germline-derived CDR1 and CDR2 are LNHNV and YYDKDF (reference sequence).

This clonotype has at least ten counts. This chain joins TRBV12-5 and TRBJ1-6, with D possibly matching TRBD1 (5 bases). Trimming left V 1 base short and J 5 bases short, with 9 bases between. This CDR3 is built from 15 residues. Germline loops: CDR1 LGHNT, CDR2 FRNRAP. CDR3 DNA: TGTGCTAGTGGTTTGGGGGGACTGAATAATTCACCCCTCCACTTT. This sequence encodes CASGLGGLNNSPLHF.

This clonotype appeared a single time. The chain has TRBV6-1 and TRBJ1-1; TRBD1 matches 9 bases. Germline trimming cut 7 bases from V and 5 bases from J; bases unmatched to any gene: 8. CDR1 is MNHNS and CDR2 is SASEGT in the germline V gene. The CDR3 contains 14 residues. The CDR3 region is CASNQGQGLTEAFF. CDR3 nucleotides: TGTGCCAGCAACCAGGGACAGGGTTTAACTGAAGCTTTCTTT.

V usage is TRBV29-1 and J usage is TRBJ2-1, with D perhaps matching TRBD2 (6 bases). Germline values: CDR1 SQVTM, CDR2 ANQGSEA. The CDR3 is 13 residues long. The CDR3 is CSSRRGTYNEQFF. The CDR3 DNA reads TGCAGTTCGCGACGCGGGACCTACAATGAGCAGTTCTTC.

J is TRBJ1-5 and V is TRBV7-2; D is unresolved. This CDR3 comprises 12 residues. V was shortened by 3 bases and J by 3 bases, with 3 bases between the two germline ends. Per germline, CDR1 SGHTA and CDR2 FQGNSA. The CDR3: CASSFLNQPQHF. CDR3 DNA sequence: TGTGCCAGCAGCTTCCTCAATCAGCCCCAGCATTTT.

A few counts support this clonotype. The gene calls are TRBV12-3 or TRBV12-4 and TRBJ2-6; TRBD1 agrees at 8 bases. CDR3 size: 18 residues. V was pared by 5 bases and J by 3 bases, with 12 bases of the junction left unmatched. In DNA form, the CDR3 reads TGTGCCAGCAGTCTAATCATCGACAGGGGATATGGGGCCAACGTCCTGACTTTC. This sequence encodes CASSLIIDRGYGANVLTF.

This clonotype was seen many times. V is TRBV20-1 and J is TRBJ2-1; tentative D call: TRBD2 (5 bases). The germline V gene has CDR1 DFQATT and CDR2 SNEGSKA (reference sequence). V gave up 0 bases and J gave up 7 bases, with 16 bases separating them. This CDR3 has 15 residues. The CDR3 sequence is CSAREIVSGRNEQFF. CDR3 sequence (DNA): TGCAGTGCTAGAGAAATAGTATCGGGGAGAAATGAGCAGTTCTTC.

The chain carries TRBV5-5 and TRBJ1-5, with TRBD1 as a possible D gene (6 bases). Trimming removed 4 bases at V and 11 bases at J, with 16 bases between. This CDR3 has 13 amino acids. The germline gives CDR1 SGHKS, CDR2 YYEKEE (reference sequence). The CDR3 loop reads CASSEPGVPTQHF. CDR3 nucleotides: TGTGCCAGCAGCGAACCAGGGGTCCCGACCCAGCATTTT. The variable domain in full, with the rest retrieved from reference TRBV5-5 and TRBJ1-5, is DAGVTQSPTHLIKTRGQQVTLRCSPISGHKSVSWYQQVLGQGPQFIFQYYEKEERGRGNFPDRFSARQFPNYSSELNVNALLLGDSALYLCASSEPGVPTQHFGDGTRLSIL.

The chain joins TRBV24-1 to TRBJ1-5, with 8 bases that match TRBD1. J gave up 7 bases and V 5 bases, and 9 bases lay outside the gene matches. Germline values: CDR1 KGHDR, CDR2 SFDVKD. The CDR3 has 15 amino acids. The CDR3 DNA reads TGTGCCACCAGTGGAACCGGGACAGGAAAACAGCCCCAGCATTTT. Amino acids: CATSGTGTGKQPQHF.

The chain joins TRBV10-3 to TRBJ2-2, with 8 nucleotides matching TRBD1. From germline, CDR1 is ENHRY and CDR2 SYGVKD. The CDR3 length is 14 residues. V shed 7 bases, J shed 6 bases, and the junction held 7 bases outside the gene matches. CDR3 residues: CAITKRQGSGELFF. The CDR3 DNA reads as TGTGCCATCACTAAGAGACAGGGGTCCGGGGAGCTGTTTTTT.

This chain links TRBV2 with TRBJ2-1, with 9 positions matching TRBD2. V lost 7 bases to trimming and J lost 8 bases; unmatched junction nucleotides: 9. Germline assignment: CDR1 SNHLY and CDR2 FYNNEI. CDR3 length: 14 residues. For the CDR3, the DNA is TGTGCCAGCATACCGGGACTAGCTGTCTATGAGCAGTTCTTC. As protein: CASIPGLAVYEQFF.